One sample yielded the 22 T cell receptor beta chains listed below, sequenced in a study of blood T cell repertoires in COVID-19. The table came from immunoSEQ multiplex PCR; TCRdb's copy has only in-frame clones and leaves some out. The sample consists of under 300,000 clones, about four fifths of them appearing once. Material for sequencing was peripheral blood. These receptors were taken from a man younger than 40 who had recovered from COVID-19.

This clone was recorded once. This chain joins TRBV3-1 (or the pseudogene TRBV3-2) and TRBJ2-1; TRBD1 matches at 7 bases. V shed 5 bases and J 4 bases; nucleotides not matched to a gene: 5. CDR1 is LGHDT and CDR2 is YNNKEL in the germline V gene (reference sequence). CDR3 length: 14 residues. CDR3: CASSGGQTYNEQFF. The CDR3 DNA reads as TGTGCCAGCAGCGGGGGACAGACGTACAATGAGCAGTTCTTC.

The CDR3 sequence is CASSLGHRDRHSNQPQHF. CDR3 coding DNA: TGCGCCAGCAGCTTGGGCCACCGGGACAGACATAGCAATCAGCCCCAGCATTTT. This rearrangement joins TRBV5-1 to TRBJ1-5, with 7 bases identical to TRBD1. With 0 bases clipped from V and 0 bases from J, the junction kept 9 bases outside the gene matches. This CDR3 spans 18 amino acids. Looked up from germline, CDR1 is SGHRS and CDR2 is YFSETQ.

J is TRBJ2-3 and V is TRBV19; D gene unclear. V was cut by 3 bases and J by 3 bases, with 10 bases left in between. Germline V gene data show CDR1 as LNHDA and CDR2 as SQIVND (reference sequence). This CDR3 spans 14 amino acids. CDR3 loop: CASSMRLVTDTQYF. The CDR3 DNA follows: TGTGCCAGTAGTATGAGGCTAGTTACAGATACGCAGTATTTT.

The chain employs TRBV12-3 or TRBV12-4 and TRBJ1-1; D is possibly TRBD1 (5 bases). Trimming took 6 bases from V and 3 from J, leaving 11 bases between them. This CDR3 comprises 13 residues. The CDR3 sequence: CASRRGWDTEAFF. Written as DNA, the CDR3 is TGTGCCAGCAGAAGGGGCTGGGACACTGAAGCTTTCTTT.

The chain combines TRBV9 with TRBJ1-2; possibly TRBD1 for D (6 bases). V lost 6 bases to trimming and J lost 6 bases, with 15 bases between them. Germline loops: CDR1 SGDLS, CDR2 YYNGEE. CDR3 size: 13 residues. CDR3 DNA: TGTGCCAGCAAAGGGGGACGGGAGGATGGCTACACCTTC. This gives the protein CASKGGREDGYTF.

The CDR3 DNA reads as TGCGCCAGCAGTGACCCTAGCGGGGGGGCCAGCGAGCAGTTCTTC. Its translation: CASSDPSGGASEQFF. The chain recombines TRBV10-1 with TRBJ2-1, with 12 bases aligning to TRBD2. The germline gives CDR1 WNHNN, CDR2 SYGVQD (reference sequence). This CDR3 is 15 amino acids long. V gave up 3 bases and J gave up 10 bases; unmatched junction bases: 7.

The chain joins TRBV7-8 to TRBJ2-7; 8 bases match TRBD1. Germline values: CDR1 SGHVS, CDR2 FQNEAQ. CDR3 size: 16 residues. J lost 1 base, V lost 5 bases, and 10 bases had no gene match. Here the CDR3 reads CASSLYTGGISYEQYV. The CDR3 bases are TGTGCCAGCAGCCTCTATACAGGGGGAATATCCTACGAGCAGTACGTC.

The chain joins TRBV2 to TRBJ1-2, with D perhaps TRBD1 (5 bases). The germline CDR1 and CDR2 sequences are SNHLY and FYNNEI. V lost 8 bases and J 6 bases, leaving 13 bases between the germline ends. The CDR3 length is 12 residues. DNA of the CDR3: TGTGCCAGCTTAAAGTTCAGGGATGGCTACACCTTC. This gives the protein CASLKFRDGYTF.

V and J are TRBV7-9 and TRBJ1-2; possibly TRBD1 for D (5 bases). CDR3 length: 13 amino acids. Germline CDR1 reads SEHNR; CDR2 reads FQNEAQ (reference sequence). Deletions cut 5 bases from V and 6 bases from J, with 13 bases between. The CDR3 DNA reads TGTGCCAGCAGCCTACAGGCCTACCATGGCTACACCTTC. Translating gives CASSLQAYHGYTF.

The rearrangement links TRBV10-2 to TRBJ1-6; 12 nucleotides line up with TRBD1. Per the germline V gene, CDR1 is WSHSY and CDR2 is SAAADI. The J segment lost 10 bases and the V segment lost 6 bases, leaving 10 bases of the junction unmatched. CDR3 size: 16 residues. The CDR3 spells CASSSNRDRGRSPLHF. Here the CDR3 DNA reads TGCGCCAGCAGCTCAAACCGGGACAGGGGGCGATCACCCCTCCACTTT.

This chain uses TRBV19 with TRBJ1-1; D unresolved. This CDR3 comprises 13 residues. Germline V gives CDR1 LNHDA, CDR2 SQIVND (reference sequence). Trimming left V 5 bases short and J 2 bases short, with 9 bases between. The DNA of the CDR3 is TGTGCCAGTAGTCACAGAACAAACACTGAAGCTTTCTTT. Protein: CASSHRTNTEAFF.

The V call is TRBV19, the J call TRBJ2-3; D gene unclear. V lost 2 bases and J 4 bases, leaving 10 bases between the germline ends. From germline, CDR1 is LNHDA and CDR2 SQIVND (reference sequence). The CDR3 is made up of 14 amino acids. The DNA for the CDR3 is TGTGCCAGTAGTATAAGGCCAGGCTCAGATACGCAGTATTTT. Translating it yields CASSIRPGSDTQYF.

The CDR3 nucleotides are TGCGCCAGCAGCTTGGCCGGAGTAGACACTGAAGCTTTCTTT. It codes for CASSLAGVDTEAFF. V usage is TRBV5-1 and J usage is TRBJ1-1; no clear D gene. Trimming took off 0 bases at V and 3 bases at J, with 9 bases between the two ends. CDR1 SGHRS and CDR2 YFSETQ come from the germline V gene. The CDR3 is made up of 14 amino acids.

This chain links TRBV3-1 (or the pseudogene TRBV3-2) with TRBJ1-3; D gene ambiguous. The CDR3 spans 14 residues. Deletions cut 3 bases from V and 0 bases from J, with 6 bases between. Germline CDR1 and CDR2: LGHDT and YNNKEL (reference sequence). CDR3 region: CASSQRSSGNTIYF. CDR3 nucleotides: TGTGCCAGCAGCCAGAGATCCTCTGGAAACACCATATATTTT.

The chain uses TRBV7-2 and TRBJ2-7; maybe TRBD2 (6 bases). This CDR3 comprises 14 residues. Germline CDR1 and CDR2: SGHTA and FQGNSA. The V end lost 8 bases, the J end lost 4 bases, and 18 bases lay between the germline ends. CDR3 sequence (DNA): TGTGCCAGCTACCATTCTGACGGAGGGTACGAGCAGTACGTC. This gives the protein CASYHSDGGYEQYV.

The chain employs TRBV3-1 (or the pseudogene TRBV3-2) and TRBJ2-3, with TRBD2 identical over 11 bases. From germline, CDR1 is LGHDT and CDR2 YNNKEL (reference sequence). This CDR3 contains 17 residues. Trimming took 1 base from V and 2 from J; bases not matched to a gene: 5. This CDR3 is CASSQGPTSGATDTQYF. The CDR3 nucleotides read TGTGCCAGCAGCCAAGGTCCGACTAGCGGGGCCACAGATACGCAGTATTTT.

The rearrangement joins TRBV24-1 to TRBJ2-2, with D unresolved. The ends were cut back, 9 bases at V and 2 bases at J, with 12 bases in the middle. The CDR3 covers 14 residues. Germline V gene data show CDR1 as KGHDR and CDR2 as SFDVKD. The CDR3 nucleotides read TGTGCCACCGGTGGCCGCGGTAACACCGGGGAGCTGTTTTTT. It codes for CATGGRGNTGELFF.

The gene calls are TRBV5-1 and TRBJ1-1; D ambiguous. V lost 4 bases and J lost 0, with 16 bases in between. Per the germline V gene, CDR1 is SGHRS and CDR2 is YFSETQ. CDR3 length equals 16 residues. The CDR3: CASSRGTDSVNTEAFF. The CDR3 coding sequence is TGCGCCAGCAGCAGAGGCACCGACTCAGTGAACACTGAAGCTTTCTTT.

The rearrangement joins TRBV2 to TRBJ2-2; D gene unclear. CDR1 is SNHLY, CDR2 FYNNEI, per germline. The CDR3 consists of 14 residues. The V and J ends lost 7 bases and 0 bases respectively, with 9 bases between them. CDR3 residues: CASNMKANTGELFF. CDR3 in DNA: TGTGCCAGCAACATGAAAGCGAACACCGGGGAGCTGTTTTTT.

This clone was counted between two and nine times. The gene calls are TRBV4-2 and TRBJ2-2; 10 bases align to TRBD2. The V gene's germline CDR1 is LGHNA and CDR2 YNFKEQ. This CDR3 is 16 amino acids long. V lost 3 bases and J lost 2; bases outside the gene matches: 3. The CDR3 reads CASSHGLADNTGELFF. The DNA of the CDR3 is TGTGCCAGCAGCCACGGACTAGCGGACAACACCGGGGAGCTGTTTTTT.

The chain combines TRBV4-1 with TRBJ1-1, with D uncertain. Germline V gene data show CDR1 as MGHRA and CDR2 as YSYEKL. With 2 bases removed from V and 8 bases from J, the gap between germline ends came to 12 bases. The CDR3 is made up of 13 amino acids. CDR3 protein: CASSQSTRFEAFF. CDR3 nucleotides: TGCGCCAGCAGCCAAAGTACAAGATTCGAAGCTTTCTTT.

V and J are TRBV2 and TRBJ2-4; 10 nucleotides align to TRBD1. V trimming: 5 bases; J trimming: 8 bases; junction bases outside the gene matches: 3. There are 13 residues in the CDR3. From germline, CDR1 is SNHLY and CDR2 FYNNEI. CDR3 DNA: TGTGCCAGCAGTAAGGACAGGGGGGACATTCAGTACTTC. Translation: CASSKDRGDIQYF.